This T cell receptor beta chain comes out of a study of blood T cell repertoires in COVID-19. Study background: The analysed material was cDNA or gDNA that came from T cells, B-cell-depleted T cells, or PBMCs.

Method: immunoSEQ multiplex PCR; TCRdb's copy keeps in-frame clones and lacks some. The sample has a few hundred thousand clones, roughly 88% seen once; the top ten hold approximately 1.5%. The origin of this receptor is a woman younger than 30 who had been exposed to COVID-19. The specimen sequenced was PBMCs or T cells enriched from blood (not recorded which).

CDR3 in amino acids: CASSLVAGERETQYF. CDR3 in DNA: TGCGCCAGCAGCTTGGTAGCGGGGGAGCGAGAGACCCAGTACTTC. The chain is built from TRBV5-1 and TRBJ2-5, with 9 bases identical to TRBD2. V dropped 0 bases and J dropped 4; count of bases not matched to a gene: 4. This CDR3 has 15 amino acids. CDR1 and CDR2 (germline): SGHRS, YFSETQ.